This is a list of T cell receptor beta chains from one sample in a study of T cells in Graves' hyperthyroidism and ophthalmopathy. From the multiplex PCR reads, TCRdb called clonotypes with MiXCR, one entry per CDR3 protein. The table has approximately 640,000 distinct CDR3 sequences, approximately 15% seen once. The sequenced material came from blood. These receptors all come from a man in his fifties or sixties with Graves' hyperthyroidism. CDR3s include the opening cysteine and the closing phenylalanine or tryptophan. The order of the fields is clone size, V gene, J gene, D gene, CDR3 DNA, CDR3 protein. D genes are given only for firm matches. Only some rows state a clone size, as once, few, many or a class for expanded clones.

clone_size: many
v_call: TRBV28
j_call: TRBJ2-1
d_call: TRBD2
cdr3_nt: TGTGCCAGCAGTTTTGTTTCCAGACTAGCGGCAGACAATGAGCAGTTCTTC
cdr3_aa: CASSFVSRLAADNEQFF

clone_size: few
v_call: TRBV24-1
j_call: TRBJ2-2
d_call: .
cdr3_nt: TGTGCCACCAGTTCCCTCGCAGTCACCGGGGAGCTGTTTTTT
cdr3_aa: CATSSLAVTGELFF

clone_size: many
v_call: TRBV2
j_call: TRBJ2-3
d_call: .
cdr3_nt: TGTGCCAGCATTGAGACTAGTGGTAGTTACGATACGCAGTATTTT
cdr3_aa: CASIETSGSYDTQYF

clone_size: many
v_call: TRBV6-6
j_call: TRBJ1-5
d_call: .
cdr3_nt: TGTGCCAGCAGTTACTCTGCGGGGCTGGACCAGCCCCAGCATTTT
cdr3_aa: CASSYSAGLDQPQHF

clone_size: .
v_call: TRBV28
j_call: TRBJ1-6
d_call: TRBD1
cdr3_nt: TGTGCCAGCAGCCCGGGACAGGGGGCCGCAGCTTCACCCCTCCACTTT
cdr3_aa: CASSPGQGAAASPLHF

clone_size: many
v_call: TRBV3-1
j_call: TRBJ1-6
d_call: .
cdr3_nt: TGTGCCAGCAGCCGGGAAAGTGAAAATTCACCCCTCCACTTT
cdr3_aa: CASSRESENSPLHF

clone_size: few
v_call: TRBV28
j_call: TRBJ1-2
d_call: TRBD1
cdr3_nt: TGTGCCAGCAGTAACCCGGACAGGAGTGGCTACACCTTC
cdr3_aa: CASSNPDRSGYTF

clone_size: .
v_call: TRBV7-6
j_call: TRBJ1-3
d_call: .
cdr3_nt: TGTGCCAGCAGCTCCAGAGGTCGGCGGTCTGGAAACACCATATATTTT
cdr3_aa: CASSSRGRRSGNTIYF

clone_size: .
v_call: TRBV5-1
j_call: TRBJ2-7
d_call: TRBD2
cdr3_nt: TGCGCCAGCAGCTTGGCCCCTAGCGGGATTACCTACGAGCAGTACTTC
cdr3_aa: CASSLAPSGITYEQYF

clone_size: .
v_call: TRBV15
j_call: TRBJ1-5
d_call: .
cdr3_nt: TGTGCCACCAGCAGAGATCACTCAGGAGTTCAGCCCCAGCATTTT
cdr3_aa: CATSRDHSGVQPQHF

clone_size: .
v_call: TRBV5-1
j_call: TRBJ1-1
d_call: .
cdr3_nt: TGCGCCAGCAGCCCCGACTTTGGGGTGGGTCTCTTT
cdr3_aa: CASSPDFGVGLF

clone_size: many
v_call: TRBV7-2
j_call: TRBJ2-3
d_call: .
cdr3_nt: TGTGCCAGCGCCCTGAGACTAGTCACGGCAGATACGCAGTATTTT
cdr3_aa: CASALRLVTADTQYF

clone_size: many
v_call: TRBV27
j_call: TRBJ2-7
d_call: .
cdr3_nt: TGTGCCAGCAGTTTATCGAACACTTTTACCTCGCTCGACGAGCAGTACTTC
cdr3_aa: CASSLSNTFTSLDEQYF

clone_size: .
v_call: TRBV6-2/TRBV6-3
j_call: TRBJ2-7
d_call: TRBD2
cdr3_nt: TGTGGCAGCAGTTCGGGACTAGCAGTCGAGCAGTACTTC
cdr3_aa: CGSSSGLAVEQYF

clone_size: .
v_call: TRBV10-3
j_call: TRBJ1-1
d_call: .
cdr3_nt: TGTGCCATCAGTGAGGAACCAGACAGGAACACTGAAGCTTTCTTT
cdr3_aa: CAISEEPDRNTEAFF

clone_size: .
v_call: TRBV9
j_call: TRBJ2-7
d_call: TRBD2
cdr3_nt: TGTGCCAGCAGCGTAGATGGAGCGGGAGGAGTAGACGAGCAGTACTTC
cdr3_aa: CASSVDGAGGVDEQYF

clone_size: many
v_call: TRBV27
j_call: TRBJ2-1
d_call: TRBD2
cdr3_nt: TGTGCCAGCAGTTTCCTAGCGGGGTCTAATGAGCAGTTCTTC
cdr3_aa: CASSFLAGSNEQFF

clone_size: many
v_call: TRBV30
j_call: TRBJ2-1
d_call: TRBD2
cdr3_nt: TGTGCCTGGAGTGGACTAGCGGGGATGGGCTCCTACAATGAGCAGTTCTTC
cdr3_aa: CAWSGLAGMGSYNEQFF

clone_size: few
v_call: TRBV20-1
j_call: TRBJ1-2
d_call: .
cdr3_nt: TGCAGTGCGTGGGATTTGGGCACCTTC
cdr3_aa: CSAWDLGTF

clone_size: once
v_call: TRBV18
j_call: TRBJ2-1
d_call: .
cdr3_nt: TGTGCCAGCTCACCACCGTATCTAAATGAGCAGTTCTTC
cdr3_aa: CASSPPYLNEQFF

clone_size: many
v_call: TRBV27
j_call: TRBJ2-3
d_call: .
cdr3_nt: TGTGCCAGCCTCACTCCCACGCAGAGCACAGATACGCAGTATTTT
cdr3_aa: CASLTPTQSTDTQYF

clone_size: .
v_call: TRBV6-9
j_call: TRBJ2-1
d_call: .
cdr3_nt: TGTGCCAGCAGTTACTTTGAAGGGGCCTACAATGAGCAGTTCTTC
cdr3_aa: CASSYFEGAYNEQFF

clone_size: many
v_call: TRBV28
j_call: TRBJ2-7
d_call: .
cdr3_nt: TGTGCCAGCAGTGATTCTACAGGATCTGGGCGCTACGAGCAGTACTTC
cdr3_aa: CASSDSTGSGRYEQYF

clone_size: .
v_call: TRBV27
j_call: TRBJ2-2
d_call: TRBD2
cdr3_nt: TGTGCCAGCAGTTTATCGGCGCTAGCGGGAGGAAGCGGGGAGCTGTTTTTT
cdr3_aa: CASSLSALAGGSGELFF

clone_size: .
v_call: TRBV6-5
j_call: TRBJ1-5
d_call: TRBD1
cdr3_nt: TGTGCCAGCAGTTACTCGACAGGGTTCAATCAGCCCCAGCATTTT
cdr3_aa: CASSYSTGFNQPQHF

clone_size: many
v_call: TRBV24-1
j_call: TRBJ2-1
d_call: .
cdr3_nt: TGTGCCACCAGTGATGTGGCGAAAAGAGAGTTCTTC
cdr3_aa: CATSDVAKREFF

clone_size: few
v_call: TRBV6-1
j_call: TRBJ2-1
d_call: .
cdr3_nt: TGTGCCAGCAGTGAAGAGCTAGCATCCTACAATGAGCAGTTCTTC
cdr3_aa: CASSEELASYNEQFF

clone_size: many
v_call: TRBV30
j_call: TRBJ2-7
d_call: .
cdr3_nt: TGTGCCTGTGGGGACACAGTCTACGAGCAGTACTTC
cdr3_aa: CACGDTVYEQYF

clone_size: .
v_call: TRBV14
j_call: TRBJ2-3
d_call: .
cdr3_nt: TGTGCCAGCAGCCCGGCTCTGGGATATACGCAGTATTTT
cdr3_aa: CASSPALGYTQYF

clone_size: .
v_call: TRBV7-8
j_call: TRBJ1-2
d_call: TRBD1
cdr3_nt: TGTGCCAGCAGCTTAGCGGTAGGGGGCATGGACTATGGCTACACCTTC
cdr3_aa: CASSLAVGGMDYGYTF

clone_size: few
v_call: TRBV12-3/TRBV12-4
j_call: TRBJ2-7
d_call: TRBD1
cdr3_nt: TGTGCCAGCAGTTTATGGGACAGGGTCCACGAGCAGTACTTC
cdr3_aa: CASSLWDRVHEQYF

clone_size: few
v_call: TRBV20-1
j_call: TRBJ1-1
d_call: .
cdr3_nt: TGCAGTGCTAGAGATTGGATAGGGCAGGGCACTGAAGCTTTCTTT
cdr3_aa: CSARDWIGQGTEAFF

clone_size: few
v_call: TRBV12-3/TRBV12-4
j_call: TRBJ1-5
d_call: .
cdr3_nt: TGTGCCAGCAGTTTCCGTCTAGCTAAGCATTTT
cdr3_aa: CASSFRLAKHF

clone_size: .
v_call: TRBV9
j_call: TRBJ2-1
d_call: .
cdr3_nt: TGTGCCAGCGGCGAGACCGGGACCTCCTACAATGAGCAGTTCTTC
cdr3_aa: CASGETGTSYNEQFF

clone_size: many
v_call: TRBV12-3/TRBV12-4
j_call: TRBJ1-1
d_call: .
cdr3_nt: TGTGCCAGCAGTCACCGCACTGAAGCTTTCTTT
cdr3_aa: CASSHRTEAFF

clone_size: many
v_call: TRBV3-1
j_call: TRBJ1-2
d_call: .
cdr3_nt: TGTGCCAGCAGCCAAGAGAGGGTTTCGGGCTACACCTTC
cdr3_aa: CASSQERVSGYTF

clone_size: many
v_call: TRBV28
j_call: TRBJ1-2
d_call: TRBD1
cdr3_nt: TGTGCCAGCAGTCCAACGACAGGGTATGGCTACACCTTC
cdr3_aa: CASSPTTGYGYTF

clone_size: few
v_call: TRBV5-1
j_call: TRBJ2-2
d_call: .
cdr3_nt: TGCGCCAGCAGCTTGGAGCGACAGAACACCGGGGAGCTGTTTTTT
cdr3_aa: CASSLERQNTGELFF

clone_size: .
v_call: TRBV19
j_call: TRBJ2-3
d_call: .
cdr3_nt: TGTGCCAGTAGTACCACCGGTGGGGCAGATACGCAGTATTTT
cdr3_aa: CASSTTGGADTQYF

clone_size: many
v_call: TRBV27
j_call: TRBJ1-5
d_call: .
cdr3_nt: TGTGCCAGCAGCCCCCTCTCTAGTCAGCCCCAGCATTTT
cdr3_aa: CASSPLSSQPQHF

clone_size: .
v_call: TRBV14
j_call: TRBJ2-7
d_call: .
cdr3_nt: TGTGCCAGCAGTCCATCACCCGTTTACGAGCAGTACTTC
cdr3_aa: CASSPSPVYEQYF

clone_size: .
v_call: TRBV20-1
j_call: TRBJ2-1
d_call: TRBD2
cdr3_nt: TGCAGTGCTAGGGTCCTAGCGGAGATTTCGGGCGAGCAGTTCTTC
cdr3_aa: CSARVLAEISGEQFF

clone_size: few
v_call: TRBV6-1
j_call: TRBJ2-3
d_call: .
cdr3_nt: TGTGCCAGCAGTGATATTGAGAAGGTCACAGATACGCAGTATTTT
cdr3_aa: CASSDIEKVTDTQYF

clone_size: .
v_call: TRBV11-2
j_call: TRBJ1-3
d_call: .
cdr3_nt: TGTGCCAGCAGCTTAGTCAGGCGGGAGGTCGGAAACACCATATATTTT
cdr3_aa: CASSLVRREVGNTIYF

clone_size: many
v_call: TRBV11-2
j_call: TRBJ1-2
d_call: .
cdr3_nt: TGTGCCAGCAGCCTAACCCCCCAGGGCGATGGCTACACCTTC
cdr3_aa: CASSLTPQGDGYTF

clone_size: few
v_call: TRBV5-1
j_call: TRBJ1-6
d_call: .
cdr3_nt: TGCGCCAGCAGCCAAACCCCGCAGGGAGGAAATTCACCCCTCCACTTT
cdr3_aa: CASSQTPQGGNSPLHF

clone_size: few
v_call: TRBV28
j_call: TRBJ2-3
d_call: TRBD2
cdr3_nt: TGTGCCAGCAGTTCCCCTCTGCTGGCGGCTAGCGGGAGGAATACGCAGTATTTT
cdr3_aa: CASSSPLLAASGRNTQYF

clone_size: many
v_call: TRBV28
j_call: TRBJ2-3
d_call: TRBD2
cdr3_nt: TGTGCCAGCAGTTTATGGGGTAGCGGGAGGGCAGGAGATACGCAGTATTTT
cdr3_aa: CASSLWGSGRAGDTQYF

clone_size: many
v_call: TRBV7-2
j_call: TRBJ1-1
d_call: .
cdr3_nt: TGTGCCAGCAGCTTACCCGGAGAGGGGATTGGAGCTTTCTTT
cdr3_aa: CASSLPGEGIGAFF

clone_size: many
v_call: TRBV5-1
j_call: TRBJ1-2
d_call: TRBD1
cdr3_nt: TGTGCCAGCAGCTCTGGACAGGGGGTGTATGGCTACACCTTC
cdr3_aa: CASSSGQGVYGYTF

clone_size: few
v_call: TRBV20-1
j_call: TRBJ2-1
d_call: .
cdr3_nt: TGCAGTGCTCTCCCCCCCCGGCGGACCAATGAGCAGTTCTTC
cdr3_aa: CSALPPRRTNEQFF

clone_size: many
v_call: TRBV29-1
j_call: TRBJ2-2
d_call: TRBD2
cdr3_nt: TGCAGCGTCCTCGGACTAGCGGGGGGTTTCACCGGGGAGCTGTTTTTT
cdr3_aa: CSVLGLAGGFTGELFF